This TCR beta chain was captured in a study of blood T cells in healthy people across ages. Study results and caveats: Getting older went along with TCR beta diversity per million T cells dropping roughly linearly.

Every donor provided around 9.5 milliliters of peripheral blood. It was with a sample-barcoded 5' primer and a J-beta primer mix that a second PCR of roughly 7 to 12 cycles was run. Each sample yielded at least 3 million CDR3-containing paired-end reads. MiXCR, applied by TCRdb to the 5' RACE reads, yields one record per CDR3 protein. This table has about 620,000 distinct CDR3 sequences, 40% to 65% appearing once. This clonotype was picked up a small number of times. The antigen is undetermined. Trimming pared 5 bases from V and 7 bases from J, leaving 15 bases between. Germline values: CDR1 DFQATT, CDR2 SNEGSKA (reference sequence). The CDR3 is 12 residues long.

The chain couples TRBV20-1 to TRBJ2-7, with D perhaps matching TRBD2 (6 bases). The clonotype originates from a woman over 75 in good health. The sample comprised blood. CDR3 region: CSAAIGGGEQYF. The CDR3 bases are TGCAGTGCTGCGATTGGGGGAGGTGAGCAGTACTTC.